These 20 T cell receptor beta chains came from one sample sequenced in a study of shared clonotypes between healthy human individuals. TCRdb keeps only in-frame clones here, not all; method: immunoSEQ multiplex PCR. This table has about 670,000 clones, more than 70% appearing once. Sequencing input: memory CD4+ T cells sorted from blood. The subset here: CD45RA-negative fraction. The receptors were sampled from a woman aged 25 to 45 in good health.

Of note for this clone: The sample carries other DNA sequences with the same CDR3. The chain combines TRBV7-2 with TRBJ2-1, with D possibly matching TRBD2 (6 bases). Germline CDR1 is SGHTA and CDR2 is FQGNSA. V shed 0 bases and J shed 9 bases, with 6 bases lying between them. This CDR3 spans 12 amino acids. The CDR3 loop is CASSLAGGEQFF. CDR3 nucleotide sequence: TGTGCCAGCAGCTTAGCGGGGGGTGAGCAGTTCTTC.

The chain uses TRBV5-4 and TRBJ2-3; TRBD2 aligns across 7 bases. After removal of 0 bases from V and 2 bases from J, the junction contained 12 bases not matched to a gene. The CDR3 is 18 amino acids. CDR1 and CDR2 (germline): SGHNT, YYREEE (reference sequence). In nucleotides, the CDR3 is TGTGCCAGCAGCTTGGCTATGGGGTGGGAGGGCACCACAGATACGCAGTATTTT. Protein product: CASSLAMGWEGTTDTQYF.

This clone has just a few counts. The chain is built from TRBV5-1 and TRBJ1-1; no reliable D call. CDR1 and CDR2 from the germline V gene are SGHRS and YFSETQ. This CDR3 comprises 13 residues. The germline V and J ends were trimmed by 2 bases and 4 bases, with 9 bases remaining between them. Here the CDR3 DNA reads TGCGCCAGCAGCTTCACAGCGGTCACTGAAGCTTTCTTT. Amino acids: CASSFTAVTEAFF.

The chain uses TRBV18 and TRBJ2-3; 7 bases map to TRBD2. V was pared by 3 bases and J by 1 base, with 7 bases of the junction left unmatched. The CDR3 contains 16 residues. CDR1 and CDR2 from the germline V gene are KGHSH and LQKENI. In nucleotides, the CDR3 is TGTGCCAGCTCACCCACTCTAGCGGCTCGCACAGATACGCAGTATTTT. Protein: CASSPTLAARTDTQYF. Variable domain in full (rest from reference TRBV18 and TRBJ2-3): NAGVMQNPRHLVRRRGQEARLRCSPMKGHSHVYWYRQLPEEGLKFMVYLQKENIIDESGMPKERFSAEFPKEGPSILRIQQVVRGDSAAYFCASSPTLAARTDTQYFGPGTRLTVL.

The chain's CDR3 is CASRLFSGYNEQFF. Written as DNA, the CDR3 is TGTGCAAGTCGCCTTTTTAGCGGATACAATGAGCAGTTCTTC. J is TRBJ2-1 and V is TRBV12-2; TRBD2 was called by the table and not checked on the DNA. TRBV12-2 is a recognized pseudogene. CDR3 length: 14 residues.

This clone appeared a few times. The sample has other DNA sequences that encode this CDR3 too. The chain links TRBV27 to TRBJ1-1; 10 nucleotides match TRBD1. V was clipped by 6 bases and J by 5 bases; unmatched bases: 9. This CDR3 region has 15 residues. Germline CDR1 reads MNHEY; CDR2 reads SMNVEV (reference sequence). The DNA of the CDR3 is TGTGCCAGCAGGAAGACAGGGGGCGCGGGAACTGAAGCTTTCTTT. Amino acids: CASRKTGGAGTEAFF.

This clone was picked up many times. The gene calls are TRBV29-1 and TRBJ2-3, with TRBD2 matching over 9 bases. The V and J ends lost 6 bases and 7 bases, in that order; junction bases with no gene match: 14. The CDR3 has 15 amino acids. From germline, CDR1 is SQVTM and CDR2 ANQGSEA. The CDR3 loop reads CSVAPRAGGPNTQYF. The CDR3 DNA reads TGCAGCGTCGCCCCCAGGGCGGGAGGGCCTAATACGCAGTATTTT.

The V gene is TRBV19, the J gene TRBJ1-1, with D hard to call. Trimming shortened V by 4 bases and J by 2 bases, and 11 bases separated the two germline ends. CDR3 length: 14 amino acids. Germline assignment: CDR1 LNHDA and CDR2 SQIVND (reference sequence). CDR3 loop: CASSTGRVNTEAFF. The CDR3 bases are TGTGCCAGTAGTACCGGACGGGTCAACACTGAAGCTTTCTTT.

CDR3 nucleotides: TGTGCCAGCAGTTTACACCAGGGGGGGACCCAGTACTTC. Its protein product is CASSLHQGGTQYF. The V gene is TRBV27, the J gene TRBJ2-5; possibly TRBD1 for D (7 bases). The V gene's germline CDR1 is MNHEY and CDR2 SMNVEV (reference sequence). V lost 2 bases and J 7 bases, leaving 11 bases between the germline ends. The CDR3 is 13 amino acids.

This clone was recorded a few times. The V and J genes are TRBV30 and TRBJ1-2; no definite D call. V lost 2 bases, J lost 4 bases, and 14 bases lay in between. Per germline, CDR1 GTSNPN and CDR2 SVGIG (reference sequence). CDR3 size: 14 residues. The CDR3 DNA reads as TGTGCCTGGAGTTCGGGGTTTTATCGCTATGGCTACACCTTC. Translation: CAWSSGFYRYGYTF.

In the case of this clone: Possible read error: a much larger clone is one base away. The chain joins TRBV9 to TRBJ2-1; 8 positions agree with TRBD1. The length of the CDR3 is 14 residues. V lost 3 bases and J lost 5; bases outside the gene matches: 4. The germline gives CDR1 SGDLS, CDR2 YYNGEE. The CDR3 nucleotides are TGTGCCAGCAGCGCCGGACAGGGAAACAATGAGCAGTTCTTC. It encodes CASSAGQGNNEQFF. Full variable domain (rest looked up from reference TRBV9 and TRBJ2-1): DSGVTQTPKHLITATGQRVTLRCSPRSGDLSVYWYQQSLDQGLQFLIQYYNGEERAKGNILERFSAQQFPDLHSELNLSSLELGDSALYFCASSAGQGNNEQFFGPGTRLTVL.

The chain couples TRBV18 to TRBJ1-3; TRBD1 might be the D (5 bases). The CDR3 consists of 17 residues. In germline, CDR1 is KGHSH, CDR2 LQKENI. V was pared by 3 bases and J by 0 bases, with 15 bases between. This CDR3 reads CASSPRTKGNSGNTIYF. The CDR3 bases are TGTGCCAGCTCACCTAGGACAAAGGGAAACTCTGGAAACACCATATATTTT.

A note on this clone: A much larger clone lies a single base off, so this may be a read error. The V gene is TRBV30, the J gene TRBJ2-1; 8 bases fit TRBD2. The V gene's germline CDR1 is GTSNPN and CDR2 SVGIG (reference sequence). The CDR3 sequence is 16 residues long. J lost 4 bases, V lost 4 bases, and 12 bases had no gene match. The CDR3 protein is CAWNALGAGGYNEQFF. The CDR3 DNA is TGTGCCTGGAATGCCCTCGGCGCGGGAGGTTACAATGAGCAGTTCTTC.

The CDR3 sequence is CASSLKAGPSPIKQYF. The CDR3 DNA reads as TGTGCCAGCAGTTTAAAAGCGGGGCCTTCGCCTATCAAGCAGTACTTC. The chain links TRBV27 to TRBJ2-7; 7 bases map to TRBD2. Germline trimming cut 2 bases from V and 8 bases from J; bases unmatched to any gene: 15. The CDR3 runs to 16 residues. Germline V lookup: CDR1 MNHEY, CDR2 SMNVEV (reference sequence).

This clone was seen only a few times. Other DNA variants within this sample encode the same CDR3. The chain couples TRBV7-9 to TRBJ1-1; D perhaps matches TRBD1 (6 bases). Germline lookup yields CDR1 SEHNR and CDR2 FQNEAQ (reference sequence). Trimming stripped 5 bases from V and 2 bases from J, with 9 bases between. The CDR3 is 13 residues long. CDR3 sequence (DNA): TGTGCCAGCAGCAAACAGGGAAACACTGAAGCTTTCTTT. Translation gives CASSKQGNTEAFF.

This sequence joins TRBV27 and TRBJ1-3, with TRBD1 matching over 7 bases. The CDR3 consists of 16 residues. The germline gives CDR1 MNHEY, CDR2 SMNVEV (reference sequence). V lost 4 bases and J lost 0; bases outside the gene matches: 6. In DNA, the CDR3 is TGTGCCAGCAGTTCCGGACAGGTTTTCTCTGGAAACACCATATATTTT. It encodes CASSSGQVFSGNTIYF.

The chain couples TRBV5-1 to TRBJ2-7; D uncertain. The V end was cut by 5 bases, the J end by 6 bases, with 18 bases between. The CDR3 is 14 amino acids. The V gene's germline CDR1 is SGHRS and CDR2 YFSETQ. The CDR3 region is CASSPTASSFEQYF. The CDR3 nucleotides read TGCGCCAGCAGTCCCACCGCCAGCTCGTTCGAGCAGTACTTC.

This chain joins TRBV25-1 and TRBJ2-7, with D possibly matching TRBD2 (5 bases). With 5 bases removed from V and 6 bases from J, the gap between germline ends came to 11 bases. CDR3 length: 12 amino acids. Germline CDR1 MGHDK, CDR2 SYGVNS. The CDR3 reads CASSPGWAEQYF. The CDR3 bases are TGTGCCAGCAGTCCGGGATGGGCCGAGCAGTACTTC.

This clone was detected many times. The chain is built from TRBV4-1 and TRBJ1-5; D unresolved. V gave up 0 bases and J gave up 11 bases, with 20 bases separating them. Germline CDR1 MGHRA, CDR2 YSYEKL. The CDR3 totals 16 residues. The CDR3 nucleotides are TGCGCCAGCAGCCAAGATCTGGCAATCAGCCACCCAACCCAGCATTTT. It yields the protein CASSQDLAISHPTQHF.

This sequence joins TRBV18 and TRBJ1-5, with 9 nucleotides matching TRBD1. CDR1 and CDR2 from the germline V gene are KGHSH and LQKENI. Trimming removed 4 bases from V and 2 bases from J; junction bases left unmatched: 12. The CDR3 loop spans 18 amino acids. CDR3 nucleotide sequence: TGTGCCAGCTCACGGATACCCCGGGACAGGGCTGGCAATCAGCCCCAGCATTTT. Amino acids: CASSRIPRDRAGNQPQHF.